This entry is about one T cell receptor (beta chain). The source of the sample is a study of blood T cell repertoires in COVID-19. Background on the study: Nucleic acid was either cDNA or gDNA, and it came from T cells, B-cell-depleted T cells, or PBMCs.

The CDR3 runs to 15 residues. Trimming at V came to 7 bases and at J to 3 bases, leaving 10 bases not matched to a gene. The V gene's germline CDR1 is MNHEY and CDR2 SVGEGT. In the original analysis: Reference gene primer amplification in the assay estimated nucleated cell counts. TCRdb's table, derived via immunoSEQ multiplex PCR, lists solely in-frame clones and lacks some. The V and J calls and clone size are taken from that table; D and trimming were inferred from the DNA. The table shows some 150,000 clones, with roughly 87% occurring only once. The sequence derives from an older woman with active or convalescent COVID-19. Sequenced: peripheral blood. The genes are TRBV6-2 or TRBV6-3 and TRBJ2-7, with 9 bases that match TRBD1. The CDR3 protein is CASNPRDRALYEQYF. The CDR3 DNA follows: TGTGCCAGCAACCCCCGGGACAGGGCCCTCTACGAGCAGTACTTC.